The T cell receptor beta chain described here comes from a study of blood T cells in healthy people across ages. This clonotype was counted between two and nine times. A J-beta primer mix and a sample-barcoded 5' primer were used in a second PCR of about 7 to 11 cycles. TCRdb re-analysed the 5' RACE reads in MiXCR, keeping a single row per CDR3 protein. The table lists about 810,000 distinct CDR3 sequences, about 36% of them singletons. V was clipped by 0 bases and J by 3 bases, with 13 bases between them. The CDR3 consists of 16 residues. Germline CDR1 is SGHRS and CDR2 is YFSETQ. Input material: blood. The receptor's source is a young man in good health. V is TRBV5-1 and J is TRBJ2-1; TRBD2 is a possible D gene (5 bases). The CDR3 bases are TGCGCCAGCAGCTTGGGAAGAGGGCAGATCTACAATGAGCAGTTCTTC. It specifies CASSLGRGQIYNEQFF.